This TCR beta chain comes out of a study of OX40 agonist ivuxolimab in advanced cancers. Profiled with immunoSEQ multiplex PCR; TCRdb holds only in-frame clones, not every one. The sample consists of approximately 82,000 clones, 85% to 90% of them appearing once. Sequenced here: CD4+ or CD8+ T cells sorted from blood, sampled in a trial of the OX40 agonist ivuxolimab. The clonotype originates from an adult with an advanced solid tumor such as melanoma, head and neck, liver or kidney cancer.

The CDR3 here is CASSTGLYQETQYF. CDR3 DNA: TGTGCCAGCAGCACCGGACTGTACCAAGAGACCCAGTACTTC. V gene TRBV5-6 combines with J gene TRBJ2-5; weak D call: TRBD2 (5 bases). The CDR3 totals 14 residues. Germline CDR1 is SGHDT and CDR2 is YYEEEE. V dropped 4 bases and J dropped 0 bases, with 10 bases sitting between them. The full variable domain, completed using reference TRBV5-6 and TRBJ2-5, is DAGVTQSPTHLIKTRGQQVTLRCSPKSGHDTVSWYQQALGQGPQFIFQYYEEEERQRGNFPDRFSGHQFPNYSSELNVNALLLGDSALYLCASSTGLYQETQYFGPGTRLLVL.